The clone carrying this T cell receptor beta chain was counted once. These data come from a study of blood T cell repertoires in COVID-19. On the study more broadly: Sources were T cells, B-cell-depleted T cells, or PBMCs; the material itself was cDNA or gDNA.

This CDR3 has 14 residues. Germline V gene data show CDR1 as SNHLY and CDR2 as FYNNEI. The J segment lost 6 bases and the V segment lost 6 bases, leaving 9 bases of the junction unmatched. TCRdb's copy holds only in-frame clones and misses some; the assay was immunoSEQ multiplex PCR. The repertoire holds about 370,000 clones, around 87% seen once, with roughly 10% in the top ten. What was sequenced was peripheral blood. The TCR sequence derives from a woman under 40 with COVID-19, enrolled during active disease. This chain joins TRBV2 and TRBJ2-7; 9 bases agree with TRBD1. CDR3 loop: CASSPGQGGSEQYF. Written as DNA, the CDR3 is TGTGCCAGCAGCCCGGGACAGGGTGGGAGCGAGCAGTACTTC. Based on the CDR3 plus reference TRBV2 and TRBJ2-7, the full variable domain is EPEVTQTPSHQVTQMGQEVILRCVPISNHLYFYWYRQILGQKVEFLVSFYNNEISEKSEIFDDQFSVERPDGSNFTLKIRSTKLEDSAMYFCASSPGQGGSEQYFGPGTRLTVT.